This T cell receptor (beta chain) is from a study of shared clonotypes between healthy human individuals. Study results and caveats: The four-donor shared clonotypes exceeded non-shared clonotypes in generation probability, with non-shared ones scoring lower.

The assay was immunoSEQ multiplex PCR, and TCRdb's table has in-frame clones only and misses some. The profile shows about a million clones, under 80% of them singletons. The CDR3 has 12 residues. Trimming pared 5 bases from V and 6 bases from J, leaving 10 bases between. Germline V gene sequence: CDR1 SGHTA, CDR2 FQGNSA. Nashville, Tennessee was home to all donors, each a Caucasian adult. In regard to this clone: Its specificity is unknown.

The sequence was collected from a man aged 18-30 years in good health. Source material: memory CD4+ T cells sorted from blood. Subset given: CD45RA-negative fraction. The chain is built from TRBV7-2 and TRBJ1-1; no firm D call. CDR3 in amino acids: CASSLVVSEAFF. In nucleotides, the CDR3 is TGTGCCAGCAGCCTCGTGGTTTCTGAAGCTTTCTTT.